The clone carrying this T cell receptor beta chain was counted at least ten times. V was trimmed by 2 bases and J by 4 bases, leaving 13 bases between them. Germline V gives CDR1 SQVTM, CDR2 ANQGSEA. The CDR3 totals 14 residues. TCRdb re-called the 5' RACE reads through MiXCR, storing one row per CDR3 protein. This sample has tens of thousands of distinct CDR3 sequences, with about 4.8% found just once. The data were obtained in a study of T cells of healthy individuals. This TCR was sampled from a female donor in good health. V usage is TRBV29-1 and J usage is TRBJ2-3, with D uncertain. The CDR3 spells CSVERTSRSDTQYF. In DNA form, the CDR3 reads TGCAGCGTTGAACGGACGTCCAGGTCAGATACGCAGTATTTT.